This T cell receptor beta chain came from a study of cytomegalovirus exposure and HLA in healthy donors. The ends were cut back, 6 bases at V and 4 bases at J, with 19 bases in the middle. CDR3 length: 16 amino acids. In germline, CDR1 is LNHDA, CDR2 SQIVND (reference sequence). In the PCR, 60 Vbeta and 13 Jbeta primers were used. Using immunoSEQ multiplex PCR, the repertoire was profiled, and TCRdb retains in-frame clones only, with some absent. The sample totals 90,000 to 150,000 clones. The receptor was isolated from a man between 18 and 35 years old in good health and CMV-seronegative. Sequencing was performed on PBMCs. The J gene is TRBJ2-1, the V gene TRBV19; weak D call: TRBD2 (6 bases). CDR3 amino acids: CASRFAGAGSYNEQFF. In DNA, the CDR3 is TGTGCCAGTAGGTTCGCCGGGGCGGGGTCATACAATGAGCAGTTCTTC.